This T cell receptor (beta chain) was recovered during a study of T cell therapy after organ transplantation. Across the whole study: T cells were expanded approximately 2 weeks with 30 CMV class I/II epitopes. Up to 6 doses were given at 2-week intervals. Two of the ten patients were classed as nonresponders. Study-level findings and limits: Nonresponder repertoires showed strong pretherapy expansions, barely changing post-therapy.

CDR3 length: 15 amino acids. The V gene end was trimmed by 3 bases and the J gene end by 0 bases; junction bases not matched to a gene: 2. Germline values: CDR1 KGHSH, CDR2 LQKENI. Repertoires were generated with immunoSEQ multiplex PCR, while TCRdb's copy carries only in-frame clones and drops some. The data show over 1,500 clones, nearly 90% seen once. The sample's time point: 20-29 weeks after completion of therapy. With respect to this clone: Its antigen is currently unknown.

The sequence came from a human patient who had received a solid organ transplant and had CMV disease. The T cells may partly be graft donor cells. This chain connects TRBV18 to TRBJ2-1, with TRBD2 matching over 7 bases. Here the sequenced sample was CD8+ T cells from blood, taken after autologous CMV-specific T cell therapy. This CDR3 reads CASSPGGSSYNEQFF. CDR3 nucleotides: TGTGCCAGCTCACCTGGCGGGAGCTCCTACAATGAGCAGTTCTTC.